A selection of T cell receptor beta chains follows, all from one sample in a study of control samples from healthy donors and cancer patients. Only in-frame clones appear in the TCRdb table, and some are missing; sequencing was by immunoSEQ multiplex PCR. The sample contains about 35,000 clones, under 95% of which appear only once. Sequences were obtained from PBMCs. All receptors come from a man aged 35-49 years with colorectal cancer. Both conserved end residues are part of each CDR3. Fields, in order: D gene, clone size, J gene, V gene, CDR3 DNA, CDR3 protein. The D gene is left open where the match is weak. The size of a clone is reported for some rows only, either as once, few or many, or as a class for expanded clones.

>TRBD2|-|TRBJ2-1|TRBV29-1
TGCAGCGTTGATAGGCTAGCGGGGGTGCTCAATGAGCAGTTCTTC
CSVDRLAGVLNEQFF
>-|-|TRBJ1-6|TRBV6-4
TGTGCCAGCAGTCAAGGCGGTACGGGTTCACCCCTCCACTTT
CASSQGGTGSPLHF
>-|-|TRBJ2-7|TRBV7-9
TGTGCCAGCAGCTCCGTTCGGGGGCACGAGCAGTACTTC
CASSSVRGHEQYF
>TRBD2|-|TRBJ2-2|TRBV5-4
TGTGCCAGCAGCTTGGGGGTAGCGGGGTCTCACACCGGGGAGCTGTTTTTT
CASSLGVAGSHTGELFF
>-|-|TRBJ1-6|TRBV27
TGTGCCAGCAGTAATCGTCAGGGTGGGTCACCCCTCCACTTT
CASSNRQGGSPLHF
>-|-|TRBJ1-1|TRBV24-1
TGTGCCACCAGATCGGGGCTTAACACTGAAGCTTTCTTT
CATRSGLNTEAFF
>-|-|TRBJ2-1|TRBV5-1
TGCGCCAGCAGCTTTGGGACGCTTATCAATGAGCAGTTCTTC
CASSFGTLINEQFF
>-|-|TRBJ1-4|TRBV4-3
TGCGCCAGCAGCTCCATGGGGCGAGAAAAACTGTTTTTT
CASSSMGREKLFF
>TRBD1|-|TRBJ1-4|TRBV5-6
TGTGCCAGCAGATCGCGGGACAGGGTTAATGAAAAACTGTTTTTT
CASRSRDRVNEKLFF
>-|-|TRBJ1-2|TRBV2
TGTGCCAGCAGTGTTGGTGCCCAGAGTGGTGGCTACACCTTC
CASSVGAQSGGYTF
>-|-|TRBJ2-7|TRBV2
TGTGCCAGCAGTGTTTTGTCCATCAACTACGAGCAGTACTTC
CASSVLSINYEQYF
>-|once|TRBJ2-7|TRBV7-2
TGTGCCAGCAGCTCCCAGACAGGAGCCTACGAGCAGTACTTC
CASSSQTGAYEQYF
>-|-|TRBJ1-4|TRBV3-1/TRBV3-2
TGTGCCAGCAGCCAAAATGTAGGGAATGAAAAACTGTTTTTT
CASSQNVGNEKLFF
>-|-|TRBJ2-7|TRBV6-5
TGTGCCAGCAGTTACGGGACAAACTCCTACGAGCAGTACTTC
CASSYGTNSYEQYF
>-|-|TRBJ2-1|TRBV7-9
TGTGCCAGCGCGGGGATTGAGCAGTTCTTC
CASAGIEQFF
>TRBD1|-|TRBJ1-4|TRBV3-1/TRBV3-2
TGTGCCAGCAGTCCGCGTCAGACAGGGAATGAAAAACTGTTTTTT
CASSPRQTGNEKLFF
>-|-|TRBJ1-3|TRBV30
TGTGCCTGGAGCGAGGGGCAGGCCTCTGGAAACACCATATATTTT
CAWSEGQASGNTIYF
>-|-|TRBJ2-1|TRBV29-1
TGCAGCGCCCGGTGGGGCAATGAGCAGTTCTTC
CSARWGNEQFF
>-|-|TRBJ1-2|TRBV6-6
TGTGCCAGCAGTTACTCTGACCAGGACAACTATGGCTACACCTTC
CASSYSDQDNYGYTF
>-|-|TRBJ1-2|TRBV7-9
TGTGCCAGCAGCTTGGCTAACTATGGCTACACCTTC
CASSLANYGYTF
>TRBD1|-|TRBJ1-3|TRBV5-8
TGTGCCAGCAGCTTAGGCCGCAGGGGGCCTGGAAACACCATATATTTT
CASSLGRRGPGNTIYF
>-|-|TRBJ1-2|TRBV6-5
TGTGCCAGCAGTTACTCAGCACAGGGATATGGCTACACCTTC
CASSYSAQGYGYTF
>-|once|TRBJ2-2|TRBV20-1
TGCAGTGCTAGTCCCGATGTGGATCGGGGAGCCGGGGAGCTGTTTTTT
CSASPDVDRGAGELFF
>TRBD2|-|TRBJ2-2|TRBV3-1/TRBV3-2
TGTGCCAGCAGCCAGCGGGGGGCGAGCACCGGGGAGCTGTTTTTT
CASSQRGASTGELFF
>-|-|TRBJ2-3|TRBV5-4
TGTGCCAGCAACTTGAACACAGATACGCAGTATTTT
CASNLNTDTQYF
>TRBD2|-|TRBJ2-1|TRBV5-1
TGCGCCAGCAGCTTGACTAGCGGGGGGGGATATGAGCAGTTCTTC
CASSLTSGGGYEQFF